A selection of T cell receptor beta chains follows, all from one sample in a study of blood T cell repertoires in COVID-19. TCRdb's table, derived via immunoSEQ multiplex PCR, lists solely in-frame clones and lacks some. The repertoire has 200,000 to 250,000 clones, about 85% of them found once; the top ten carry around 2.7%. The source material was PBMCs or T cells enriched from blood (not recorded which). The origin of the receptors is a woman aged 25-40 years who had recovered from COVID-19. Each CDR3 is given with its conserved first and last residue. D genes are given only for firm matches. Where a row states a size, it is once, few, many or the class of an expanded clone; other rows omit it.

clone size,V gene,J gene,D gene,CDR3 DNA,CDR3 protein
once,TRBV2,TRBJ2-5,-,TGTGCCAGCAGTGAAGGCCCCGTGAGTAGCATTGAGACCCAGTACTTC,CASSEGPVSSIETQYF
-,TRBV27,TRBJ1-4,TRBD1,TGTGCCAGCAGTTTTCAGGGGGGAGTTGAAAAACTGTTTTTT,CASSFQGGVEKLFF
-,TRBV5-6,TRBJ1-2,-,TGTGCCAGCAGCTCCGGGACAACTAACTATGGCTACACCTTC,CASSSGTTNYGYTF
-,TRBV19,TRBJ1-4,TRBD1,TGTGCCAGTAGTTGGGACAGGGTGTTCCTTGCAACTAATGAAAAACTGTTTTTT,CASSWDRVFLATNEKLFF
-,TRBV5-1,TRBJ2-3,TRBD1,TGCGCCTCCCGGGGGGGGACAGGGGACACAGATACGCAGTATTTT,CASRGGTGDTDTQYF
-,TRBV18,TRBJ2-7,TRBD1,TGTGCCAGCTCACTAGGGACAGACTACGAGCAGTACTTC,CASSLGTDYEQYF
-,TRBV19,TRBJ1-5,-,TGTGCCAGTAGTGTAGCGAGCAATCAGCCCCAGCATTTT,CASSVASNQPQHF
-,TRBV27,TRBJ2-3,-,TGTGCCAGCAGGGTTGGGGAGGAAGATACGCAGTATTTT,CASRVGEEDTQYF
few,TRBV6-2/TRBV6-3,TRBJ1-1,-,TGTGCCAGCAGTCCGGGGGGCACTGAAGCTTTCTTT,CASSPGGTEAFF
-,TRBV19,TRBJ2-2,-,TGTGCCAGTAGTCCATCAGGGGGGACCGGGGAGCTGTTTTTT,CASSPSGGTGELFF
few,TRBV7-9,TRBJ1-2,-,TGTGCCAGCAGCTCCCACCGGGCCTCAGGGGAACTCTGGGACGGCTACACCTTC,CASSSHRASGELWDGYTF
-,TRBV6-5,TRBJ1-6,-,TGTGCCAGCAGATTGGTACAAGGGAGTTCACCCCTCCACTTT,CASRLVQGSSPLHF
-,TRBV4-3,TRBJ2-5,TRBD2,TGCGCCAGCAGCCAAGAGTGGACTAGCGCCCAAGAGACCCAGTACTTC,CASSQEWTSAQETQYF
-,TRBV19,TRBJ2-6,TRBD1,TGTGCCAGTAGTTTCCGAAGGGACAGGGCGTCTGGGGCCAACGTCCTGACTTTC,CASSFRRDRASGANVLTF
-,TRBV3-1/TRBV3-2,TRBJ1-2,TRBD1,TGTGCCAGCAGCCAGGATACAGGGGGCTACTATGGCTACACCTTC,CASSQDTGGYYGYTF
-,TRBV5-1,TRBJ1-2,TRBD1,TGCGCCAGCAGCTTGGCCGGAACAGGACAGGATCTTCTCTATGGCTACACCTTC,CASSLAGTGQDLLYGYTF
once,TRBV18,TRBJ1-1,-,TGTGCCAGCTCACCATTTCCCAAATTGAACACTGAAGCTTTCTTT,CASSPFPKLNTEAFF
-,TRBV4-2,TRBJ2-7,TRBD2,TGTGCCAGCAGCCTCTCGGCGGGGGGGTCCTACGAGCAGTACTTC,CASSLSAGGSYEQYF
-,TRBV7-9,TRBJ2-7,-,TGTGCCAGCAGTCCAGGTGGCAGGCAAAACGAGCAGTACTTC,CASSPGGRQNEQYF
-,TRBV13,TRBJ1-4,-,TGTGCCAGCAGTTCGGTGAATGAAAAACTGTTTTTT,CASSSVNEKLFF
-,TRBV6-2/TRBV6-3,TRBJ1-1,-,TGTGCCAGCAGTTACTCAGGGAGGTACCTGAACACTGAAGCTTTCTTT,CASSYSGRYLNTEAFF
-,TRBV7-7,TRBJ2-1,TRBD1,TGTGCCAGCAGCTTTCCTCCGGACAGGGGGAATGAGCAGTTCTTC,CASSFPPDRGNEQFF
-,TRBV4-2,TRBJ1-3,TRBD1,TGTGCCAGCAGCCCCGAGACAGGGGCTCGAAACACCATATATTTT,CASSPETGARNTIYF
-,TRBV6-1,TRBJ1-6,-,TGTGCCAGCAGTGAAGCGCGGGTTTCTTATAATTCACCCCTCCACTTT,CASSEARVSYNSPLHF
-,TRBV29-1,TRBJ1-1,TRBD1,TGCAGCGCCCAGGGGGACAGGGGATTTGAAGCTTTCTTT,CSAQGDRGFEAFF
-,TRBV4-1,TRBJ1-2,-,TGCGCCAGCAGCCAAGATCTCCGCAGGCACTATGGCTACACCTTC,CASSQDLRRHYGYTF
-,TRBV14,TRBJ1-1,-,TGTGCCAGCAGCCGGGCCGGATTTAACACTGAAGCTTTCTTT,CASSRAGFNTEAFF
-,TRBV4-2,TRBJ1-6,-,TGTGCCAGCAGCCCCCACGTGGAGGGAAACTCACCCCTCCACTTT,CASSPHVEGNSPLHF
-,TRBV15,TRBJ1-4,-,TGTGCCACCAGCAGGCTGTCGGGGGGTGTACTGTTTTTT,CATSRLSGGVLFF
-,TRBV6-5,TRBJ1-5,-,TGTGCCAGCAGTTCCCCCAGGGGAGGGAACAATCAGCCCCAGCATTTT,CASSSPRGGNNQPQHF
-,TRBV9,TRBJ2-5,-,TGTGCCAGCAGCTCGCGAGGGGGTCAAGAGACCCAGTACTTC,CASSSRGGQETQYF
-,TRBV20-1,TRBJ2-7,TRBD1,TGCAGTGCTAGTCTGGGGACAGGGTTGGGGGAGCAGTACTTC,CSASLGTGLGEQYF
-,TRBV2,TRBJ1-1,-,TGTGCCAGCAGTGTAGCCAGGAACACTGAAGCTTTCTTT,CASSVARNTEAFF
-,TRBV7-2,TRBJ2-7,TRBD2,TGTGCCAGCAGCGTTAGCGGGGGGCCCCTCTCCATACAATACGAGCAGTACTTC,CASSVSGGPLSIQYEQYF
-,TRBV4-3,TRBJ2-1,-,TGCGCCAGCAGCCAAGGGGTTTGGGGCCCCGGGAGCTCCTACAATGAGCAGTTCTTC,CASSQGVWGPGSSYNEQFF
-,TRBV11-1,TRBJ2-7,-,TGTGCCAGCAGCTTATCCATTTACGAGCAGTACTTC,CASSLSIYEQYF
few,TRBV7-3,TRBJ2-7,-,TGTGCCAGCAGCTCCACGGAAGGGAGCTACGAGCAGTACTTC,CASSSTEGSYEQYF
-,TRBV6-5,TRBJ1-4,TRBD1,TGTGCCAGCAGTTCACAGGGGGCTAATGAAAAACTGTTTTTT,CASSSQGANEKLFF
once,TRBV27,TRBJ1-5,-,TGTGCCAGCACTATCAATCAGCCCCAGCATTTT,CASTINQPQHF
once,TRBV7-2,TRBJ1-6,-,TGTGCCAGCAGCTTCAGGGATTATAATTCACCCCTCCACTTT,CASSFRDYNSPLHF
-,TRBV6-6,TRBJ1-2,-,TGTGCCAGCAGTTACCTGGACAGACGCTATGGCTACACCTTC,CASSYLDRRYGYTF
once,TRBV5-6,TRBJ1-5,-,TGTGCCAGCAGCTATGTAGGGGGACCCCAGCATTTT,CASSYVGGPQHF
-,TRBV3-1/TRBV3-2,TRBJ2-3,TRBD2,TGTGCCAGCAGCCAAATAGCGGGTAAAATCACAGATACGCAGTATTTT,CASSQIAGKITDTQYF
-,TRBV7-8,TRBJ1-1,TRBD1,TGTGCCAGCAGCTCGACACAGGGGGCGAGGGAAGCTTTCTTT,CASSSTQGAREAFF
-,TRBV5-6,TRBJ2-5,-,TGTGCCAGCCTTCCCGGAGCGGTAAAAGAGACCCAGTACTTC,CASLPGAVKETQYF
-,TRBV6-5,TRBJ1-2,-,TGTGCCAGCAGTTACTCCGGGACAAGAAACTATGGCTACACCTTC,CASSYSGTRNYGYTF